This T cell receptor (beta chain) appears in the sequencing data of a study of blood T cell repertoires in COVID-19. Study information: The analysed material was cDNA or gDNA that came from T cells, B-cell-depleted T cells, or PBMCs.

In the source study's methods: Amplification of reference gene primers was used by the study to estimate nucleated cell counts. Measured with immunoSEQ multiplex PCR; TCRdb has only the in-frame clones, and not every one. The D gene and trimming were derived from the DNA, and the V and J assignments and clone size from that table. This sample has roughly 250,000 clones; 82% occur once, and the top ten carry 4.5% to 5%. The receptor's source is a woman over 75 with active or convalescent COVID-19. The sample was peripheral blood.

The CDR3: CASSPEGGASEKLFF. The CDR3 nucleotides are TGTGCCAGCTCACCAGAAGGGGGCGCGAGTGAAAAACTGTTTTTT. The chain joins TRBV18 to TRBJ1-4, with 7 bases aligning to TRBD1. This CDR3 contains 15 residues. Trimming at V came to 2 bases and at J to 7 bases, leaving 7 bases not matched to a gene. Germline V lookup: CDR1 KGHSH, CDR2 LQKENI.